Shown below are 20 T cell receptor beta chains from a single sample sequenced in a study of blood T cell repertoires in COVID-19. TCRdb's table, derived via immunoSEQ multiplex PCR, lists solely in-frame clones and lacks some. The data show 150,000 to 200,000 clones, 80% to 90% seen once. The sequencing input was peripheral blood. Receptors were obtained from a woman of 80 years or more with COVID-19, enrolled during active disease.

The chain employs TRBV7-6 and TRBJ1-1; D remains unclear. Trimming cost V 6 bases and J 3 bases, with 11 bases left between them. The length of the CDR3 is 13 residues. Germline CDR1 SGHVS, CDR2 FNYEAQ. The CDR3 DNA is TGTGCCAGCAGTCTTGGCGGGGACACTGAAGCTTTCTTT. The encoded protein is CASSLGGDTEAFF.

With regard to this clone: The identical CDR3 is also encoded by other nucleotide sequences in the sample. The chain joins TRBV6-5 to TRBJ1-1; D remains unclear. V was clipped by 6 bases and J by 3 bases, with 5 bases between them. Germline CDR1 MNHEY, CDR2 SVGAGI. CDR3 size: 11 residues. The CDR3, as DNA: TGTGCCAGCAGCCGAGACACTGAAGCTTTCTTT. Residues: CASSRDTEAFF.

The chain has TRBV12-2 and TRBJ1-4; the D call TRBD1 from the table was never checked on the DNA. TRBV12-2 is classified as a pseudogene. The CDR3 sequence is 17 residues long. The CDR3 sequence: CASRLGVRGQGYEKLFF. The CDR3, as DNA: TGTGCAAGTCGCTTAGGGGTGCGGGGACAGGGATATGAAAAACTGTTTTTT.

This sequence joins TRBV6-5 and TRBJ1-2; 8 bases map to TRBD1. The V gene end was trimmed by 7 bases and the J gene end by 4 bases; junction bases not matched to a gene: 2. Germline CDR1 is MNHEY and CDR2 is SVGAGI. The CDR3 extends over 12 amino acids. Written as DNA, the CDR3 is TGTGCCAGCAAGGACAGGGCCTATGGCTACACCTTC. Protein product: CASKDRAYGYTF.

The chain links TRBV15 to TRBJ1-2, with 11 bases aligning to TRBD1. The CDR3 has 15 residues. With V trimmed by 3 bases and J by 2 bases, 2 bases remained unmatched. Germline V CDR1 and CDR2: LNHNV, YYDKDF (reference sequence). CDR3 nucleotides: TGTGCCACCAGCAGTCGGGACAGGGGGAACTATGGCTACACCTTC. This gives the protein CATSSRDRGNYGYTF.

The chain carries TRBV5-1 and TRBJ2-5, with D uncertain. Between the trimmed V and J ends, which lost 4 bases and 5 bases, there was a span of 12 bases. This CDR3 region has 13 residues. The germline gives CDR1 SGHRS, CDR2 YFSETQ. CDR3 residues: CASSPTPAETQYF. DNA for the CDR3: TGCGCCAGCAGCCCAACCCCCGCGGAGACCCAGTACTTC.

The chain uses TRBV7-9 and TRBJ2-5, with 10 bases fitting TRBD2. The V segment lost 6 bases and the J segment 5 bases; nucleotides outside the gene matches: 3. The length of the CDR3 is 13 residues. Germline CDR1 is SEHNR and CDR2 is FQNEAQ (reference sequence). As DNA, the CDR3 is TGTGCCAGCAGTGCTAGCGGGAGTGAGACCCAGTACTTC. It codes for CASSASGSETQYF.

This clone was picked up one time. The rearrangement uses TRBV18 and TRBJ2-7; 9 bases are shared with TRBD1. The CDR3 extends over 15 amino acids. CDR1 is KGHSH, CDR2 LQKENI, per germline. J was trimmed by 1 base and V by 3 bases; bases with no gene match: 4. CDR3 loop: CASSPDRGPSYEQYF. Here the CDR3 DNA reads TGTGCCAGCTCACCGGACAGGGGCCCTTCCTACGAGCAGTACTTC.

The chain combines TRBV5-1 with TRBJ1-2, with D possibly TRBD1 on 6 matching bases. V lost 0 bases, J lost 3 bases, and 9 bases lay in between. The CDR3 is 14 residues long. Germline CDR1 and CDR2: SGHRS and YFSETQ. The CDR3 loop reads CASSLGGGDYGYTF. DNA of the CDR3: TGCGCCAGCAGCTTGGGAGGGGGAGACTATGGCTACACCTTC.

This chain connects TRBV28 to TRBJ2-1; TRBD2 aligns across 16 bases. The CDR3 extends over 18 amino acids. Unmatched junction bases numbered 13, after V lost 6 bases and J lost 8 bases. CDR1 and CDR2 (germline): MDHEN, SYDVKM. The CDR3, as DNA: TGTGCCAGCAGCCCTGGGACTAGCGGGAGGGCCATTATCTATGAGCAGTTCTTC. This encodes CASSPGTSGRAIIYEQFF.

This chain joins TRBV7-9 and TRBJ2-7; maybe TRBD1 (6 bases). Germline CDR1 reads SEHNR; CDR2 reads FQNEAQ (reference sequence). This CDR3 is 14 amino acids long. Trimming left V 1 base short and J 2 bases short, with 9 bases between. In DNA, the CDR3 is TGTGCCAGCAGCTTAGGGTGGACAGCCTACGAGCAGTACTTC. Its translation is CASSLGWTAYEQYF.

This clone was observed a handful of times. The genes are TRBV4-1 and TRBJ2-5, with D perhaps matching TRBD1 (6 bases). The CDR3 is made up of 15 amino acids. The germline V gene has CDR1 MGHRA and CDR2 YSYEKL. With 1 base removed from V and 3 bases from J, the gap between germline ends came to 12 bases. CDR3 protein: CASSQGWTDKETQYF. The DNA for the CDR3 is TGCGCCAGCAGCCAAGGATGGACAGACAAAGAGACCCAGTACTTC.

The chain joins TRBV7-8 to TRBJ2-7; D is perhaps TRBD1 (7 bases). The CDR3 is made up of 14 amino acids. CDR1 SGHVS and CDR2 FQNEAQ come from the germline V gene. Trimming removed 5 bases from V and 4 bases from J, with 15 bases in between. This CDR3 is CASSRPGGPYEQYF. The CDR3 DNA reads as TGTGCCAGCAGCCGGCCAGGGGGGCCTTACGAGCAGTACTTC.

The chain links TRBV7-8 to TRBJ1-2; 9 positions match TRBD1. The CDR3 length is 15 residues. V lost 3 bases to trimming and J lost 3 bases; unmatched junction nucleotides: 5. CDR1 is SGHVS and CDR2 is FQNEAQ in the germline V gene. The CDR3 nucleotides read TGTGCCAGCAGCTTGGACAGGGGAAGCGACTATGGCTACACCTTC. Translation: CASSLDRGSDYGYTF.

The chain combines TRBV2 with TRBJ2-5; TRBD2 agrees at 9 bases. Germline trimming cut 8 bases from V and 7 bases from J; bases unmatched to any gene: 5. The CDR3 spans 12 residues. Germline CDR1 and CDR2: SNHLY and FYNNEI. The DNA for the CDR3 is TGTGCCAGCGGGACTAGCTTGGGGACCCAGTACTTC. Translating it yields CASGTSLGTQYF. The complete variable domain, with remaining parts taken from reference TRBV2 and TRBJ2-5, reads EPEVTQTPSHQVTQMGQEVILRCVPISNHLYFYWYRQILGQKVEFLVSFYNNEISEKSEIFDDQFSVERPDGSNFTLKIRSTKLEDSAMYFCASGTSLGTQYFGPGTRLLVL.

The chain couples TRBV29-1 to TRBJ1-2; D ambiguous. V was shortened by 7 bases and J by 5 bases, with 14 bases between the two germline ends. This CDR3 has 12 amino acids. The germline V gene encodes CDR1 SQVTM and CDR2 ANQGSEA. DNA of the CDR3: TGCAGCGCAACCATCGCCAGATATGGCTACACCTTC. Translated: CSATIARYGYTF.

The V and J genes are TRBV14 and TRBJ1-4, with TRBD1 identical over 8 bases. CDR1 is SGHDN and CDR2 is FVKESK in the germline V gene. V lost 1 base and J lost 7; bases outside the gene matches: 2. The CDR3 extends over 14 amino acids. In DNA form, the CDR3 reads TGTGCCAGCAGCCAAGTACAGGGGGGTGAAAAACTGTTTTTT. Translating gives CASSQVQGGEKLFF.

The V and J genes are TRBV10-3 and TRBJ1-1; TRBD1 agrees at 9 bases. The V gene's germline CDR1 is ENHRY and CDR2 SYGVKD. J gave up 1 base and V 6 bases, and 3 bases lay outside the gene matches. The CDR3 runs to 14 residues. This CDR3 is CAIRQGAGNTEAFF. The CDR3 nucleotides read TGTGCCATCAGACAGGGGGCAGGGAACACTGAAGCTTTCTTT.

The J gene is TRBJ1-1, the V gene TRBV12-3 or TRBV12-4; D perhaps matches TRBD1 (6 bases). V was cut by 9 bases and J by 2 bases, with 13 bases left in between. There are 13 residues in the CDR3. The CDR3 DNA reads as TGTGCCAGTAACAGGGATAGTAACACTGAAGCTTTCTTT. Its protein product is CASNRDSNTEAFF.

The chain couples TRBV2 to TRBJ1-5; TRBD1 is a possible D gene (6 bases). The germline V gene has CDR1 SNHLY and CDR2 FYNNEI. With 5 bases removed from V and 4 bases from J, the gap between germline ends came to 12 bases. The CDR3 length is 14 residues. The CDR3 sequence is CASSPWDTNQPQHF. The DNA for the CDR3 is TGTGCCAGCAGTCCGTGGGACACAAATCAGCCCCAGCATTTT. Supplemented by reference TRBV2 and TRBJ1-5, the full variable domain reads EPEVTQTPSHQVTQMGQEVILRCVPISNHLYFYWYRQILGQKVEFLVSFYNNEISEKSEIFDDQFSVERPDGSNFTLKIRSTKLEDSAMYFCASSPWDTNQPQHFGDGTRLSIL.